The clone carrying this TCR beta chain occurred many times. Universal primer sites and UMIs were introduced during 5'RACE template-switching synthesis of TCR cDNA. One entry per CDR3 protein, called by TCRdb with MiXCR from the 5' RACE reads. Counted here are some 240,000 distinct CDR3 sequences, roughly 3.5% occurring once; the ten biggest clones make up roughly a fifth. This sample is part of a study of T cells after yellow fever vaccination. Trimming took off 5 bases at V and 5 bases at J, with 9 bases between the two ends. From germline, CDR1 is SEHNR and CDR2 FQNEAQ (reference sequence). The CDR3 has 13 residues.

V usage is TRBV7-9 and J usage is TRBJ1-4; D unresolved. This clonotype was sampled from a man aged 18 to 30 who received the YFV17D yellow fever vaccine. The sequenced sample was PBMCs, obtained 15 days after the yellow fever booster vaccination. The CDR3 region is CASSPRRNEKLFF. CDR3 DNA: TGTGCCAGCAGCCCCCGGAGGAATGAAAAACTGTTTTTT.